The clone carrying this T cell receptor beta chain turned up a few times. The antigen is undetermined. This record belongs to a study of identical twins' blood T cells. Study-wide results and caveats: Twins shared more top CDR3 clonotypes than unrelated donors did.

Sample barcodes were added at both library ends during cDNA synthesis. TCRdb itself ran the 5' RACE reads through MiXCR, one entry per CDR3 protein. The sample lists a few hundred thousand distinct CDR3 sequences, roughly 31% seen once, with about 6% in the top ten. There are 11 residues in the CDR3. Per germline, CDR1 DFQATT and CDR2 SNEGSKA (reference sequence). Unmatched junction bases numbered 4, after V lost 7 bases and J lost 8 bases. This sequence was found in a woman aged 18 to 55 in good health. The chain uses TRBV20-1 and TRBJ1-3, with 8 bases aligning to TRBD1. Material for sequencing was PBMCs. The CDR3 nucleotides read TGCAGTGGACAGGGGACAGACACCATATATTTT. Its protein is CSGQGTDTIYF.